This entry lists 27 T cell receptor beta chains sequenced from one sample in a study of blood T cell repertoires in COVID-19. Assay: immunoSEQ multiplex PCR; the TCRdb copy retains only in-frame clones and omits some. The sample yields 100,000 to 150,000 clones, around 89% seen once. Sequencing used peripheral blood. Every receptor here comes from a man in his fifties with active or convalescent COVID-19.

V usage is TRBV9 and J usage is TRBJ1-1, with a tentative D call TRBD1 (5 bases). The CDR3 is 14 amino acids. Germline V CDR1 and CDR2: SGDLS, YYNGEE. V was cut by 4 bases and J by 1 base, with 11 bases left in between. CDR3 nucleotide sequence: TGTGCCAGCAGCTCACAGGCGCCGAACACTGAAGCTTTCTTT. This translates into CASSSQAPNTEAFF.

This sequence joins TRBV7-2 and TRBJ2-1; TRBD2 might be the D (5 bases). The ends were cut back, 4 bases at V and 6 bases at J, with 10 bases in the middle. The CDR3 sequence is 13 residues long. Germline CDR1 and CDR2: SGHTA and FQGNSA. The CDR3 DNA sequence: TGTGCCAGCAGCTCCCGGGGATTCAATGAGCAGTTCTTC. Amino acids: CASSSRGFNEQFF.

Only a few counts were recorded for this clone. The chain combines TRBV3-1 (or the pseudogene TRBV3-2) with TRBJ1-1, with unresolved D. The germline CDR1 and CDR2 sequences are LGHDT and YNNKEL (reference sequence). CDR3 length: 14 residues. The germline V and J ends were trimmed by 0 bases and 0 bases, with 5 bases remaining between them. The CDR3 nucleotides are TGTGCCAGCAGCCAAGAAGCCCTGAACACTGAAGCTTTCTTT. The encoded protein is CASSQEALNTEAFF.

This clone was recorded once. V is TRBV2 and J is TRBJ1-6; 12 nucleotides agree with TRBD1. The CDR3 has 16 residues. The V gene end was trimmed by 5 bases and the J gene end by 7 bases; junction bases not matched to a gene: 6. CDR1 and CDR2 from the germline V gene are SNHLY and FYNNEI. The CDR3 nucleotides are TGTGCCAGCAGTCGAGGGACAGGGGGCTTGAATTCACCCCTCCACTTT. Encoded protein: CASSRGTGGLNSPLHF.

The chain uses TRBV9 and TRBJ1-3, with TRBD1 matching 9 bases. There are 15 residues in the CDR3. From germline, CDR1 is SGDLS and CDR2 YYNGEE. With 3 bases clipped from V and 2 bases from J, the junction kept 3 bases outside the gene matches. The CDR3 sequence: CASSGDRAAGNTIYF. The CDR3 nucleotides read TGTGCCAGCAGCGGGGACAGGGCGGCTGGAAACACCATATATTTT.

CDR3 sequence (DNA): TGTGCCAGCAGCCAAGATCGTGCTATAGAGCAGTTCTTC. The encoded protein is CASSQDRAIEQFF. The V and J genes are TRBV14 and TRBJ2-1; D unresolved. The V and J ends lost 0 bases and 10 bases respectively, with 10 bases between them. CDR1 is SGHDN and CDR2 is FVKESK in the germline V gene. This CDR3 has 13 residues.

This sequence joins TRBV5-8 and TRBJ2-7; 10 bases are a match to TRBD2. The V gene's germline CDR1 is SGHTS and CDR2 YDEGEE. The CDR3 spans 15 residues. J was trimmed by 7 bases and V by 4 bases; bases with no gene match: 11. CDR3 sequence (DNA): TGTGCCAGCAGCCTGAGCGGGAGGGCCTCAGAGGAGCAGTACTTC. Its protein product is CASSLSGRASEEQYF.

The count of this clone is one. The CDR3 here is CSAKLTGGSSPLHF. For the CDR3, the DNA is TGCAGCGCAAAACTAACAGGGGGCAGTTCACCCCTCCACTTT. This sequence joins TRBV29-1 and TRBJ1-6, with TRBD1 identical over 9 bases. This CDR3 is built from 14 residues. Per the germline V gene, CDR1 is SQVTM and CDR2 is ANQGSEA. V lost 7 bases, J lost 9 bases, and 10 bases stayed unmatched. The full variable domain, completed using reference TRBV29-1 and TRBJ1-6, is SAVISQKPSRDICQRGTSLTIQCQVDSQVTMMFWYRQQPGQSLTLIATANQGSEATYESGFVIDKFPISRPNLTFSTLTVSNMSPEDSSIYLCSAKLTGGSSPLHFGNGTRLTVT.

The chain links TRBV7-2 to TRBJ1-3; 7 bases agree with TRBD1. This CDR3 comprises 15 residues. Unmatched junction bases numbered 1, after V lost 2 bases and J lost 0 bases. The V gene's germline CDR1 is SGHTA and CDR2 FQGNSA. The CDR3 protein is CASSLKGASGNTIYF. The CDR3 DNA is TGTGCCAGCAGCTTAAAGGGGGCCTCTGGAAACACCATATATTTT.

This chain links TRBV19 with TRBJ2-3, with TRBD1 matching over 7 bases. Losses at the gene ends were 6 bases for V and 3 bases for J; bases not matched to a gene: 3. Germline assignment: CDR1 LNHDA and CDR2 SQIVND (reference sequence). This CDR3 has 13 amino acids. DNA of the CDR3: TGTGCCAGTAGGACAGGGTTGACAGATACGCAGTATTTT. This gives the protein CASRTGLTDTQYF.

V is TRBV4-2 and J is TRBJ1-2; 8 bases match TRBD1. Trimming cost V 4 bases and J 8 bases; bases outside gene matches: 12. Looked up from germline, CDR1 is LGHNA and CDR2 is YNFKEQ. This CDR3 is 15 amino acids long. This chain's CDR3 is CASSPTGQGRKGYTF. For the CDR3, the DNA is TGTGCCAGCAGCCCCACTGGACAGGGTCGAAAAGGCTACACCTTC.

This clone is classed as hyperexpanded. The chain combines TRBV6-1 with TRBJ2-7; D might be TRBD1 (5 bases). CDR1 and CDR2 from the germline V gene are MNHNS and SASEGT. V lost 1 base to trimming and J lost 3 bases, with 28 bases between them. The CDR3 consists of 20 residues. In DNA form, the CDR3 reads TGTGCCAGCAGTGAAGTCTCGATAAGGGCCACCACCAGGGCTGTCTACGAGCAGTACTTC. Amino acids: CASSEVSIRATTRAVYEQYF.

This clone was recorded a few times. The chain is built from TRBV24-1 and TRBJ2-7; maybe TRBD1 (5 bases). Germline CDR1 KGHDR, CDR2 SFDVKD. The CDR3 is 13 amino acids. V was pared by 5 bases and J by 6 bases, with 13 bases between. This CDR3 reads CATSAASRAEQYF. CDR3 nucleotide sequence: TGTGCCACCAGTGCCGCCTCCAGGGCCGAGCAGTACTTC.

This clone was seen a single time. The V gene is TRBV7-8, the J gene TRBJ2-1; D not certain. This CDR3 region has 12 residues. The V end lost 4 bases, the J end lost 8 bases, and 9 bases lay between the germline ends. CDR1 SGHVS and CDR2 FQNEAQ come from the germline V gene. This CDR3 is CASSSSVDEQFF. The CDR3 DNA is TGTGCCAGCAGCTCCTCGGTAGATGAGCAGTTCTTC.

The chain links TRBV5-4 to TRBJ1-3; TRBD1 matches 8 bases. Germline trimming cut 3 bases from V and 4 bases from J; bases unmatched to any gene: 0. Germline V lookup: CDR1 SGHNT, CDR2 YYREEE (reference sequence). This CDR3 region has 13 residues. The CDR3 is CASSWTGGNTIYF. The CDR3 nucleotides are TGTGCCAGCAGCTGGACAGGGGGAAACACCATATATTTT. The entire variable domain, with the rest obtained from reference TRBV5-4 and TRBJ1-3, is as follows: ETGVTQSPTHLIKTRGQQVTLRCSSQSGHNTVSWYQQALGQGPQFIFQYYREEENGRGNFPPRFSGLQFPNYSSELNVNALELDDSALYLCASSWTGGNTIYFGEGSWLTVV.

The rearrangement links TRBV29-1 to TRBJ2-1, with 9 bases matching TRBD1. Germline CDR1 is SQVTM and CDR2 is ANQGSEA. The CDR3 is 13 residues long. V was clipped by 7 bases and J by 4 bases; unmatched bases: 5. This chain's CDR3 is CSAETGGYNEQFF. The DNA of the CDR3 is TGCAGCGCTGAGACAGGGGGATACAATGAGCAGTTCTTC.

The chain has TRBV19 and TRBJ2-5, with D perhaps matching TRBD1 (5 bases). In germline, CDR1 is LNHDA, CDR2 SQIVND (reference sequence). CDR3 length equals 14 residues. Trimming left V 5 bases short and J 1 base short, with 11 bases between. This CDR3 reads CASSGQGFQETQYF. CDR3 bases: TGTGCCAGTAGTGGTCAGGGTTTCCAAGAGACCCAGTACTTC.

V usage is TRBV27 and J usage is TRBJ1-5; 8 bases are a match to TRBD1. The CDR3 loop spans 15 amino acids. The germline CDR1 and CDR2 sequences are MNHEY and SMNVEV (reference sequence). V shed 5 bases, J shed 1 base, and the junction held 4 bases outside the gene matches. CDR3 sequence: CASSADRGSNQPQHF. The CDR3 DNA reads TGTGCCAGCAGTGCCGACAGGGGCAGCAATCAGCCCCAGCATTTT.

This chain links TRBV5-1 with TRBJ2-1, with a tentative D call TRBD1 (5 bases). Germline-derived CDR1 and CDR2 are SGHRS and YFSETQ. There are 14 residues in the CDR3. Trimming left V 0 bases short and J 8 bases short, with 12 bases between. CDR3 DNA: TGCGCCAGCAGCTTGGAAGGGGTGGTCGATGAGCAGTTCTTC. Translating gives CASSLEGVVDEQFF.

The CDR3 DNA sequence: TGTGCTAGTGGTTTACGACAGCCCGACCAAGATACGCAGTATTTT. Its protein product is CASGLRQPDQDTQYF. The chain couples TRBV12-5 to TRBJ2-3, with D possibly TRBD1 on 5 matching bases. The CDR3 is 15 residues long. The germline V gene has CDR1 LGHNT and CDR2 FRNRAP. The V gene lost 3 bases and the J gene lost 5 bases, with 15 bases spanning the gap.

The V gene is TRBV4-1, the J gene TRBJ2-2, with TRBD1 matching 7 bases. Trimming at V came to 1 base and at J to 5 bases, leaving 4 bases not matched to a gene. Germline V CDR1 and CDR2: MGHRA, YSYEKL. CDR3 length: 15 residues. The CDR3 protein is CASSQVGQRTGELFF. Here the CDR3 DNA reads TGCGCCAGCAGCCAAGTGGGACAGCGGACCGGGGAGCTGTTTTTT.

The chain is built from TRBV9 and TRBJ2-7; 7 bases agree with TRBD1. V shed 4 bases and J 6 bases; nucleotides not matched to a gene: 13. The CDR3 spans 15 residues. Germline CDR1 and CDR2: SGDLS and YYNGEE. The CDR3 sequence is CASSNSPGTESEQYF. In DNA form, the CDR3 reads TGTGCCAGCAGCAATAGTCCCGGGACAGAATCCGAGCAGTACTTC.

V usage is TRBV28 and J usage is TRBJ1-4; 8 bases map to TRBD1. CDR3 length equals 15 residues. Losses at the gene ends were 6 bases for V and 8 bases for J; bases not matched to a gene: 11. Germline loops: CDR1 MDHEN, CDR2 SYDVKM. The CDR3 DNA sequence: TGTGCCAGCAGCCGATCGGACAGGGAATGGGAAAAACTGTTTTTT. Translation: CASSRSDREWEKLFF. The variable domain in full, completed from reference TRBV28 and TRBJ1-4, reads DVKVTQSSRYLVKRTGEKVFLECVQDMDHENMFWYRQDPGLGLRLIYFSYDVKMKEKGDIPEGYSVSREKKERFSLILESASTNQTSMYLCASSRSDREWEKLFFGSGTQLSVL.

This clone turned up a few times. The chain recombines TRBV18 with TRBJ1-5; 7 bases are shared with TRBD1. This CDR3 is 15 amino acids long. Germline-derived CDR1 and CDR2 are KGHSH and LQKENI. Trimming at V came to 6 bases and at J to 1 base, leaving 6 bases not matched to a gene. CDR3 sequence: CASSRTGASNQPQHF. Here the CDR3 DNA reads TGTGCCAGCTCCCGAACAGGGGCCAGCAATCAGCCCCAGCATTTT.

J is TRBJ2-7 and V is TRBV2, with D possibly being TRBD2 (6 bases). The ends were cut back, 1 base at V and 2 bases at J, with 15 bases in the middle. The CDR3 spans 16 residues. Germline V lookup: CDR1 SNHLY, CDR2 FYNNEI. The CDR3 here is CASSEVQGLTAYEQYF. DNA of the CDR3: TGTGCCAGCAGTGAAGTTCAGGGACTTACCGCCTACGAGCAGTACTTC.

This rearrangement joins TRBV14 to TRBJ1-2; TRBD1 might be the D (6 bases). The CDR3 loop spans 16 amino acids. CDR1 and CDR2 from the germline V gene are SGHDN and FVKESK. V lost 4 bases, J lost 4 bases, and 19 bases lay in between. CDR3 residues: CASSPRTDHLFYGYTF. The CDR3 DNA reads as TGTGCCAGCAGCCCTCGGACAGATCACCTATTCTATGGCTACACCTTC.

The chain recombines TRBV19 with TRBJ2-5; tentatively, D is TRBD1 (5 bases). Germline V gene data show CDR1 as LNHDA and CDR2 as SQIVND (reference sequence). There are 9 residues in the CDR3. The V and J ends lost 9 bases and 8 bases respectively, with 7 bases between them. The chain's CDR3 is CASQGTQYF. CDR3 coding DNA: TGTGCCAGCCAGGGAACCCAGTACTTC.